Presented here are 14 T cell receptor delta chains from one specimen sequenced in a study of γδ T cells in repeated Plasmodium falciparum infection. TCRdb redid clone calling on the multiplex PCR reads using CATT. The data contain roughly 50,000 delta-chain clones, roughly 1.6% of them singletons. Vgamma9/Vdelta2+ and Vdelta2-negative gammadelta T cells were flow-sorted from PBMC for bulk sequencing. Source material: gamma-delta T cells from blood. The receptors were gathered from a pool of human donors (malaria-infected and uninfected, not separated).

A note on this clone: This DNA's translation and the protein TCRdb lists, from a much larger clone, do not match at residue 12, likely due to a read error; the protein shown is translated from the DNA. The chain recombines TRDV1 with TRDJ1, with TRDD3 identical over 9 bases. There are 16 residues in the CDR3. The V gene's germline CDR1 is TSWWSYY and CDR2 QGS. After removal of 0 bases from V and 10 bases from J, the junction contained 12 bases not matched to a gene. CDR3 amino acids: CALGELPSYWGRGLIF. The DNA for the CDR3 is TGTGCTCTTGGGGAACTACCTAGCTACTGGGGGAGAGGACTCATCTTT.

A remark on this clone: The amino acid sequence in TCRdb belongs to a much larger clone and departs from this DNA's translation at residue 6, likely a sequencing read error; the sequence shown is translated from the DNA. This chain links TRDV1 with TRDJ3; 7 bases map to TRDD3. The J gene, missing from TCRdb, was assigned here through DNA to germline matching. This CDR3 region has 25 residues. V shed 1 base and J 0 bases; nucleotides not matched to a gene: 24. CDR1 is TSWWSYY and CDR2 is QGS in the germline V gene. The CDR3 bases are TGTGCTCTTGGGGAACCGCCCCTAGGGTTCACCTCTACTGGGGCAAGCTCCTGGGACACCCGACAGATGTTTTTC. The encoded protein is CALGEPPLGFTSTGASSWDTRQMFF.

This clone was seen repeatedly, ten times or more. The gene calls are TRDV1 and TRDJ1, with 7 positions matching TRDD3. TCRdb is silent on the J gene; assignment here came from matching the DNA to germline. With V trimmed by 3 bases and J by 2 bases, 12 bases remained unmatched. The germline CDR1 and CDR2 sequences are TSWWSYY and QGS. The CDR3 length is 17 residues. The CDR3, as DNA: TGTGCTCTTGGGGACATTATAACCGTACTGGGGACCGATAAACTCATCTTT. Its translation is CALGDIITVLGTDKLIF.

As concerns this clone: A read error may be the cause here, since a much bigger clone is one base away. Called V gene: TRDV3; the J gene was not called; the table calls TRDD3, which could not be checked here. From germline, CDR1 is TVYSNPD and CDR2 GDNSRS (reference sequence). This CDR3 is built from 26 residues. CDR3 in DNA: TGTGCCTTTAATGATCTAACCCTCTTCGAGACTACTGATGTGGGGGACAGCTCCTGGGACACCCGACAGATGTTCTTC. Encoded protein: CAFNDLTLFETTDVGDSSWDTRQMFF.

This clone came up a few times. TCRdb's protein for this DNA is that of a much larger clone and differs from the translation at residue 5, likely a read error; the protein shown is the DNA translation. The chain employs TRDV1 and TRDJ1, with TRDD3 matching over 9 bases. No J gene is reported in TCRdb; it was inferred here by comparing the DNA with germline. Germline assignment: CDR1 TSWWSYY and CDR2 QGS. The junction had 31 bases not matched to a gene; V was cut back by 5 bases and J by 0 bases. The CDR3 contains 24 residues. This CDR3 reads CALGPSWPSPFDLLGDPYTDKLIF. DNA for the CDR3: TGTGCTCTTGGGCCAAGTTGGCCTTCCCCGTTCGACTTACTGGGGGACCCGTACACCGATAAACTCATCTTT.

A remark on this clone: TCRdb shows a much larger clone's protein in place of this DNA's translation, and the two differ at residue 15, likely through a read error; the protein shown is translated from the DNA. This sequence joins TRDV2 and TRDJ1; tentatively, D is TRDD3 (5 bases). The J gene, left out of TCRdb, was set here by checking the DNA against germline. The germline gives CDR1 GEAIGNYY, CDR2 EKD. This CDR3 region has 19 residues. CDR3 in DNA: TGTGCCTGTGACGCCCTATACGAGGAGGTGCAGGGGTACACCGTTAAACTCATCTTT. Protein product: CACDALYEEVQGYTVKLIF.

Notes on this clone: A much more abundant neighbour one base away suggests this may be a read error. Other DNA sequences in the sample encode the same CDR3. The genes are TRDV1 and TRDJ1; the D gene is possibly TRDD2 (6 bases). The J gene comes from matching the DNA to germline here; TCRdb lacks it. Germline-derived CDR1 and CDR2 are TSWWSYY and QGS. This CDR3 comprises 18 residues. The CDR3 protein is CALGEYVLPSPNTDKLIF. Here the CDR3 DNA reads TGTGCTCTTGGGGAATACGTCCTACCATCTCCTAACACTGATAAACTCATCTTT.

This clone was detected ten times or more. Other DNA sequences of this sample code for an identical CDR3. Here the CDR3 reads CALGELLHHHAVLGDTPGPLIF. Written as DNA, the CDR3 is TGTGCTCTTGGGGAACTATTACACCACCACGCTGTACTGGGGGATACGCCGGGACCCCTGATCTTT. The gene calls are TRDV1 and TRDJ4; 13 bases agree with TRDD3. V shed 0 bases, J shed 3 bases, and the junction held 22 bases outside the gene matches. Germline-derived CDR1 and CDR2 are TSWWSYY and QGS. CDR3 length: 22 amino acids.

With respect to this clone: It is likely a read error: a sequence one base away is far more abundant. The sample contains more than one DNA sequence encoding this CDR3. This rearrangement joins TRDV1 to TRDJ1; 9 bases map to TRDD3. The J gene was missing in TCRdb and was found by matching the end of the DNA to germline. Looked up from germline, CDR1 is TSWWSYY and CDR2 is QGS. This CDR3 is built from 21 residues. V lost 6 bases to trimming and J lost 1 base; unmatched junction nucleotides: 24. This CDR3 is CALGVSRRYWGTKNSTDKLIF. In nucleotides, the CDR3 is TGTGCTCTTGGAGTGTCGAGGCGGTACTGGGGGACTAAAAATTCCACCGATAAACTCATCTTT.

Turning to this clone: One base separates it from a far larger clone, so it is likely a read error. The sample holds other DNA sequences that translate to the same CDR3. The CDR3 sequence is CACDTLAGGTSYTDKLIF. The DNA of the CDR3 is TGTGCCTGTGACACCCTGGCTGGGGGAACGTCGTACACCGATAAACTCATCTTT. The V gene is TRDV2, the J gene TRDJ1; 8 nucleotides match TRDD3. The J gene, missing from TCRdb, was assigned here through DNA to germline matching. Germline V gives CDR1 GEAIGNYY, CDR2 EKD. V lost 0 bases and J lost 0; bases outside the gene matches: 11. This CDR3 region has 18 residues.

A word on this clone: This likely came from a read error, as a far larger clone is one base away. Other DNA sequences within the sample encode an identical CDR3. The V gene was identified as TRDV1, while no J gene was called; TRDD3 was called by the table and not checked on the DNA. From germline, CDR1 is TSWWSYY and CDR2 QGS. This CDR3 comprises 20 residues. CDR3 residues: CALGERNQGDTLLDTDKLIF. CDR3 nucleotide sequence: TGTGCTCTTGGGGAACGGAATCAGGGGGATACTCTCCTTGACACCGATAAGCTCATCTTT.

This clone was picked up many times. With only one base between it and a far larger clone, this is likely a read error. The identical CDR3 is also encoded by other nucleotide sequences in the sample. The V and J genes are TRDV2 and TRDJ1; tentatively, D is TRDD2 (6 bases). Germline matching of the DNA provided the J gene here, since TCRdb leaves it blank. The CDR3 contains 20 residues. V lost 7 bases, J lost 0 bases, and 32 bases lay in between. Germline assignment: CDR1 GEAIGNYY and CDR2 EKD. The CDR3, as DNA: TGTGCCTGCAAGCTCTACACCCCTTCCCGGGGACTTATTTACACCGATAAACTCATCTTT. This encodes CACKLYTPSRGLIYTDKLIF.

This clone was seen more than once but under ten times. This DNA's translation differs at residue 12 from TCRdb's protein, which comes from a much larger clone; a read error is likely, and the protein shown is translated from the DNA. In DNA form, the CDR3 reads TGTGCTCTTGGGAACTCCCCCCACATACTTCCTAGCCACTGGGGGATAAGCAAGGCCGATAAACTCATCTTT. Its protein is CALGNSPHILPSHWGISKADKLIF. This chain links TRDV1 with TRDJ1, with 11 nucleotides matching TRDD3. Here the J gene was assigned by germline matching of the DNA, as TCRdb has none. The CDR3 totals 24 residues. The V segment lost 5 bases and the J segment 3 bases; nucleotides outside the gene matches: 32. CDR1 TSWWSYY and CDR2 QGS come from the germline V gene.

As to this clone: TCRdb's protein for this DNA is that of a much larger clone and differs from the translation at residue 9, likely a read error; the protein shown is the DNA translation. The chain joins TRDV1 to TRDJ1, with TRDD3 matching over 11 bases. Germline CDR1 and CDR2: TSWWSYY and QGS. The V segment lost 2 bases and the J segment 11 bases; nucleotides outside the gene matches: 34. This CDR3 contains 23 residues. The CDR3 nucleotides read TGTGCTCTTGGGGAAAGGATGTATGGAGTTCCTACGTTTGATCTTTACTGGGGGATAGGTCTCATCTTT. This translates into CALGERMYGVPTFDLYWGIGLIF.